A single sample gave rise to the 22 T cell receptor beta chains below, sequenced in a study of sequential checkpoint blockade in melanoma. Only in-frame clones appear in the TCRdb table, and some are missing; sequencing was by immunoSEQ multiplex PCR. The profile shows about 9,200 clones, around 73% of them singletons. Noted treatment: randomized to nivolumab then ipilimumab (arm A) or the reverse (arm B). The material sequenced was CD8+ T cells sorted from blood (inferred from file names), taken from a patient given nivolumab and ipilimumab in sequence. The receptors originated from a human donor with melanoma.

The chain uses TRBV19 and TRBJ1-1; D possibly corresponds to TRBD1 (6 bases). The V gene lost 2 bases and the J gene lost 1 base, with 11 bases spanning the gap. This CDR3 comprises 15 residues. Per germline, CDR1 LNHDA and CDR2 SQIVND (reference sequence). CDR3 loop: CASSIRGSRNTEAFF. Here the CDR3 DNA reads TGTGCCAGTAGTATAAGGGGGTCCCGGAACACTGAAGCTTTCTTT.

The DNA for the CDR3 is TGTGCCAGCAGCTTCACAGGGGCGTACGAGCAGTACTTC. Translated, it gives CASSFTGAYEQYF. J is TRBJ2-5 and V is TRBV7-9; 7 bases align to TRBD1. The DNA end lines up better with TRBJ2-7; the J call may be wrong. Germline V gene sequence: CDR1 SEHNR, CDR2 FQNEAQ (reference sequence). The CDR3 extends over 13 amino acids.

The sample holds one count of this clone. The CDR3 reads CASSKEGTSGRWGETQYF. The CDR3 DNA follows: TGTGCCAGCAGCAAAGAAGGGACTAGCGGGAGGTGGGGAGAGACCCAGTACTTC. The J gene is TRBJ2-5, the V gene TRBV21-1; TRBD2, as called in the table, went unchecked against the DNA. TRBV21-1 is given as a pseudogene. The CDR3 sequence is 18 residues long.

The DNA of the CDR3 is TGTGCCAGCAGCTCTTCGGGACTCATTACCCGCACCGGGGAGCTGTTTTTT. Translating gives CASSSSGLITRTGELFF. The gene calls are TRBV7-9 and TRBJ2-2; a weak D match, TRBD2 (6 bases). The V and J ends lost 4 bases and 4 bases respectively, with 19 bases between them. Germline V gives CDR1 SEHNR, CDR2 FQNEAQ (reference sequence). This CDR3 has 17 amino acids.

The count of this clone is one. The rearrangement links TRBV15 to TRBJ2-1; D gene unclear. V was cut by 4 bases and J by 3 bases, with 4 bases left in between. Germline V lookup: CDR1 LNHNV, CDR2 YYDKDF (reference sequence). The CDR3 runs to 12 residues. The DNA of the CDR3 is TGTGCCACCAGCACTAACTACAATGAGCAGTTCTTC. Encoded protein: CATSTNYNEQFF. The variable domain in full, with the rest retrieved from reference TRBV15 and TRBJ2-1, is DAMVIQNPRYQVTQFGKPVTLSCSQTLNHNVMYWYQQKSSQAPKLLFHYYDKDFNNEADTPDNFQSRRPNTSFCFLDIRSPGLGDTAMYLCATSTNYNEQFFGPGTRLTVL.

CDR3 sequence: CASSIDPVGVSYNEQFF. Written as DNA, the CDR3 is TGTGCCAGTAGTATAGATCCAGTGGGAGTATCCTACAATGAGCAGTTCTTC. The chain couples TRBV19 to TRBJ2-1; D might be TRBD2 (5 bases). Trimming left V 0 bases short and J 1 base short, with 13 bases between. Germline CDR1 is LNHDA and CDR2 is SQIVND (reference sequence). The CDR3 spans 17 residues.

The chain uses TRBV4-1 and TRBJ1-2; 9 bases agree with TRBD1. V was clipped by 2 bases and J by 8 bases; unmatched bases: 6. This CDR3 contains 14 residues. Germline lookup yields CDR1 MGHRA and CDR2 YSYEKL. The CDR3 DNA is TGCGCCAGCAGCCAAAGCTCCGGGACAGGGGGCTACACCTTC. Amino acid sequence: CASSQSSGTGGYTF.

V and J are TRBV29-1 and TRBJ1-1, with unresolved D. Germline loops: CDR1 SQVTM, CDR2 ANQGSEA. V was shortened by 3 bases and J by 1 base, with 15 bases between the two germline ends. CDR3 length: 15 amino acids. CDR3 amino acids: CSVERLEGGNTEAFF. DNA for the CDR3: TGCAGCGTTGAGAGGCTGGAAGGTGGGAACACTGAAGCTTTCTTT. The full variable domain, its missing parts supplied by reference TRBV29-1 and TRBJ1-1, is SAVISQKPSRDICQRGTSLTIQCQVDSQVTMMFWYRQQPGQSLTLIATANQGSEATYESGFVIDKFPISRPNLTFSTLTVSNMSPEDSSIYLCSVERLEGGNTEAFFGQGTRLTVV.

J is TRBJ2-7 and V is TRBV7-9; 7 nucleotides agree with TRBD1. Germline V gives CDR1 SEHNR, CDR2 FQNEAQ (reference sequence). With V trimmed by 5 bases and J by 1 base, 5 bases remained unmatched. The CDR3 runs 14 residues. CDR3 bases: TGTGCCAGCAGCGCCAGGGGGTCTTCCTACGAGCAGTACTTC. Protein sequence: CASSARGSSYEQYF.

The chain recombines TRBV19 with TRBJ2-5; D is unclear. The V gene lost 0 bases and the J gene lost 3 bases, with 8 bases spanning the gap. In germline, CDR1 is LNHDA, CDR2 SQIVND (reference sequence). The length of the CDR3 is 14 residues. For the CDR3, the DNA is TGTGCCAGTAGTATAGATGGGCAGGAAGAGACCCAGTACTTC. Amino acids: CASSIDGQEETQYF. The complete variable domain, with remaining parts taken from reference TRBV19 and TRBJ2-5, reads DGGITQSPKYLFRKEGQNVTLSCEQNLNHDAMYWYRQDPGQGLRLIYYSQIVNDFQKGDIAEGYSVSREKKESFPLTVTSAQKNPTAFYLCASSIDGQEETQYFGPGTRLLVL.

This chain connects TRBV6-6 to TRBJ1-5, with D tentatively TRBD1 (6 bases). Germline CDR1 is MNHNY and CDR2 is SVGAGI (reference sequence). The CDR3 loop spans 15 amino acids. V was cut by 0 bases and J by 1 base, with 7 bases left in between. CDR3 protein: CASSYSGASNQPQHF. DNA for the CDR3: TGTGCCAGCAGTTACTCGGGGGCAAGCAATCAGCCCCAGCATTTT.

The V call is TRBV7-2, the J call TRBJ1-1, with TRBD1 as a possible D gene (5 bases). The ends were cut back, 4 bases at V and 0 bases at J, with 9 bases in the middle. This CDR3 region has 14 residues. Germline V gives CDR1 SGHTA, CDR2 FQGNSA. CDR3 loop: CASSSQGLNTEAFF. DNA of the CDR3: TGTGCCAGCAGCTCCCAGGGCCTGAACACTGAAGCTTTCTTT.

This chain joins TRBV30 and TRBJ2-1, with 14 bases lining up with TRBD2. This CDR3 is built from 17 residues. Germline V CDR1 and CDR2: GTSNPN, SVGIG (reference sequence). V gave up 1 base and J gave up 0 bases; unmatched junction bases: 2. CDR3 coding DNA: TGTGCCTGGAGTGAGGGGACTAGCGGGAGCTCCTACAATGAGCAGTTCTTC. The encoded protein is CAWSEGTSGSSYNEQFF.

V gene TRBV9 combines with J gene TRBJ2-7; possibly TRBD2 for D (6 bases). The V gene's germline CDR1 is SGDLS and CDR2 YYNGEE. The CDR3 contains 15 residues. V was cut by 3 bases and J by 5 bases, with 18 bases left in between. Here the CDR3 reads CASSASGTGEHEQYF. Here the CDR3 DNA reads TGTGCCAGCAGCGCATCCGGGACGGGAGAGCACGAGCAGTACTTC.

The gene calls are TRBV9 and TRBJ2-2, with no clear D. Germline CDR1 is SGDLS and CDR2 is YYNGEE. The ends were cut back, 3 bases at V and 0 bases at J, with 18 bases in the middle. The CDR3 is made up of 18 amino acids. CDR3 protein: CASSGPRPDTPNTGELFF. For the CDR3, the DNA is TGTGCCAGCAGCGGGCCCAGGCCAGATACTCCGAACACCGGGGAGCTGTTTTTT. Full variable domain (outside the CDR3, taken from reference TRBV9 and TRBJ2-2): DSGVTQTPKHLITATGQRVTLRCSPRSGDLSVYWYQQSLDQGLQFLIQYYNGEERAKGNILERFSAQQFPDLHSELNLSSLELGDSALYFCASSGPRPDTPNTGELFFGEGSRLTVL.

The chain carries TRBV15 and TRBJ2-7, with 13 bases aligning to TRBD2. The CDR3 spans 19 residues. V shed 5 bases, J shed 0 bases, and the junction held 13 bases outside the gene matches. CDR1 is LNHNV and CDR2 is YYDKDF in the germline V gene (reference sequence). CDR3 bases: TGTGCCACCAGCGAGCTCCCCGGACTAGCGGGAGCGAGCTCCTACGAGCAGTACTTC. As protein: CATSELPGLAGASSYEQYF.

This chain joins TRBV9 and TRBJ2-1; 7 nucleotides align to TRBD2. CDR3 length equals 14 residues. Trimming at V came to 4 bases and at J to 4 bases, leaving 5 bases not matched to a gene. Germline V gene sequence: CDR1 SGDLS, CDR2 YYNGEE. Here the CDR3 reads CASSLGGGYNEQFF. The CDR3 nucleotides read TGTGCCAGCAGCCTGGGGGGGGGTTACAATGAGCAGTTCTTC.

This chain connects TRBV2 to TRBJ2-5; 15 bases map to TRBD2. The J call is doubtful: the DNA matches TRBJ2-7 better. The CDR3 loop spans 17 amino acids. Per the germline V gene, CDR1 is SNHLY and CDR2 is FYNNEI. Here the CDR3 reads CASSGGLAGGSSYEQYF. In DNA form, the CDR3 reads TGTGCCAGCAGTGGGGGACTAGCGGGAGGAAGCTCCTACGAGCAGTACTTC.

CDR3 coding DNA: TGTGCCAGCAGCTCAGGGGTCTTGGGGAACTACGAGCAGTACTTC. This sequence encodes CASSSGVLGNYEQYF. The rearrangement uses TRBV7-9 and TRBJ2-7; a possible D gene is TRBD1 (6 bases). V was shortened by 4 bases and J by 3 bases, with 16 bases between the two germline ends. The CDR3 contains 15 residues. Germline CDR1 and CDR2: SEHNR and FQNEAQ (reference sequence).

This chain connects TRBV7-9 to TRBJ2-7, with 8 positions matching TRBD2. Germline V lookup: CDR1 SEHNR, CDR2 FQNEAQ (reference sequence). The length of the CDR3 is 13 residues. The junction had 6 bases not matched to a gene; V was cut back by 5 bases and J by 6 bases. The CDR3 reads CASSPPGGAEQYF. The CDR3 coding sequence is TGTGCCAGCAGCCCCCCGGGGGGGGCCGAGCAGTACTTC.

The rearrangement joins TRBV9 to TRBJ2-3; TRBD1 is a possible D gene (5 bases). This CDR3 has 14 residues. Trimming pared 0 bases from V and 3 bases from J, leaving 8 bases between. Germline V lookup: CDR1 SGDLS, CDR2 YYNGEE. The chain's CDR3 is CASSVGGHTDTQYF. The CDR3, as DNA: TGTGCCAGCAGCGTAGGGGGCCATACAGATACGCAGTATTTT.

The chain employs TRBV9 and TRBJ2-1; maybe TRBD1 (6 bases). The CDR3 is 15 residues long. The V gene lost 3 bases and the J gene lost 3 bases, with 13 bases spanning the gap. Germline CDR1 is SGDLS and CDR2 is YYNGEE. For the CDR3, the DNA is TGTGCCAGCAGCGAAACAGGGATTGGCTACAATGAGCAGTTCTTC. Translated, it gives CASSETGIGYNEQFF.